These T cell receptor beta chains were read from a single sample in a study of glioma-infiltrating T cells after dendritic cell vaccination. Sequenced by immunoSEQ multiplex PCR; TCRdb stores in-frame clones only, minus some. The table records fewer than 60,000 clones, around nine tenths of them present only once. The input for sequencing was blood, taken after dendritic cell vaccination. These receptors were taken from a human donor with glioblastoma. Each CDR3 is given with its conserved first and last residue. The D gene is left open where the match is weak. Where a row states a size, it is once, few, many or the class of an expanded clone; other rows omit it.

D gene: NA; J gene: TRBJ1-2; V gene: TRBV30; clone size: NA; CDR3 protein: CAWSVGGAAGYTF; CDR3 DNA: TGTGCCTGGAGTGTAGGGGGGGCGGCTGGCTACACCTTC
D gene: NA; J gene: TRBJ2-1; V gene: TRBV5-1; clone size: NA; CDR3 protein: CASKRPSYNEQFF; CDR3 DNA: TGCGCCAGCAAGAGGCCCTCCTACAATGAGCAGTTCTTC
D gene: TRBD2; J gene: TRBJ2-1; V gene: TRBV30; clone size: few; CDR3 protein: CACPLAGVTYNEQFF; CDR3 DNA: TGTGCCTGCCCGCTAGCGGGAGTTACCTACAATGAGCAGTTCTTC
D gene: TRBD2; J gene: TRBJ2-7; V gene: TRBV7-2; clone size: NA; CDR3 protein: CASGLAGGPYEQYF; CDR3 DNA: TGTGCCAGTGGACTAGCGGGGGGCCCCTACGAGCAGTACTTC
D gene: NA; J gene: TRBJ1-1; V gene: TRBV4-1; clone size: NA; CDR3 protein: CASSQDRSSPGEAFF; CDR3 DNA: TGCGCCAGCAGCCAAGATAGGAGCAGTCCAGGGGAAGCTTTCTTT
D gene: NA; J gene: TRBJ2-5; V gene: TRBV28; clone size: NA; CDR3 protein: CASSLGAGVHF; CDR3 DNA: TGTGCCAGCAGTTTGGGGGCAGGGGTCCACTTC
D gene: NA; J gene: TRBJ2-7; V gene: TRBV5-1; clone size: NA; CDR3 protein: CASSFPSSYEQYF; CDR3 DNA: TGCGCCAGCAGCTTCCCCAGCTCCTACGAGCAGTACTTC
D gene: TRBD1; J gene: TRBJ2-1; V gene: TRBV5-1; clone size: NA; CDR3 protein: CASSLVQGAHEQFF; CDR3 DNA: TGCGCCAGCAGCTTGGTCCAGGGGGCGCATGAGCAGTTCTTC
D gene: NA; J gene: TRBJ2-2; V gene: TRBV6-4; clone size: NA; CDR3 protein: CASSEGAQEGAGELFF; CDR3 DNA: TGTGCCAGCAGTGAAGGGGCCCAGGAAGGGGCCGGGGAGCTGTTTTTT
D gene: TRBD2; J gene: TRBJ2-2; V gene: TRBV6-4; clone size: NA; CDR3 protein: CASSSGSIGGELFF; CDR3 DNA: TGTGCCAGCTCTAGCGGGAGTATCGGAGGGGAGCTGTTTTTT
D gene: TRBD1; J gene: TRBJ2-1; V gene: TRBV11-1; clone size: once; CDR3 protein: CASSWTGVLSSVNNEQFF; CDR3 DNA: TGTGCCAGCAGCTGGACAGGGGTCCTTTCTAGCGTTAACAATGAGCAGTTCTTC
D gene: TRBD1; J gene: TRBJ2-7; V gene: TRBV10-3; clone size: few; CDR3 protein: CAIRTGPRYEQYF; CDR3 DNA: TGTGCCATCAGGACAGGGCCCCGTTACGAGCAGTACTTC
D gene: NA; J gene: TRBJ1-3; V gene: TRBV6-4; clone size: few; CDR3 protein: CASSEIRGATIYF; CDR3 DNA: TGTGCCAGCAGTGAGATTCGGGGGGCCACCATATATTTT
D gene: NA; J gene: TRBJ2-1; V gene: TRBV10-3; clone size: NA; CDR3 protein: CATGGTGSRLDVNEQFF; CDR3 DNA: TGTGCCACGGGGGGGACAGGGAGCCGATTGGATGTCAATGAGCAGTTCTTC
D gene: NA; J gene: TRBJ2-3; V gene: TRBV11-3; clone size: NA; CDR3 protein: CASSVLGDTQYF; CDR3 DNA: TGTGCCAGCAGCGTACTAGGAGATACGCAGTATTTT
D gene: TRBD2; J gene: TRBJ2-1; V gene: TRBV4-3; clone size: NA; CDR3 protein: CASSQDPAGANEQFF; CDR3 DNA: TGCGCCAGCAGCCAAGATCCAGCGGGAGCGAATGAGCAGTTCTTC
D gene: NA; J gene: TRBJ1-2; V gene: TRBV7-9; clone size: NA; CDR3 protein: CASSSSGSYGYTF; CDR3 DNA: TGTGCCAGCAGCTCCAGCGGCAGTTATGGCTACACCTTC
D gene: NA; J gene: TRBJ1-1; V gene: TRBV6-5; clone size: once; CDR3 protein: CASSGSRGRTEAFF; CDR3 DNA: TGTGCCAGCAGTGGGTCCAGGGGAAGGACTGAAGCTTTCTTT
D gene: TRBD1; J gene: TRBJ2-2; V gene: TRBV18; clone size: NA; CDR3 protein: CASSQRDRVITGELFF; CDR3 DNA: TGTGCCAGCTCACAACGAGACAGGGTTATCACCGGGGAGCTGTTTTTT
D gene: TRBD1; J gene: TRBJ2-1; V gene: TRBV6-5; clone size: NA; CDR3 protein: CASSYSGTGGNEQFF; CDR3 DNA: TGTGCCAGCAGTTATTCCGGGACAGGGGGCAATGAGCAGTTCTTC
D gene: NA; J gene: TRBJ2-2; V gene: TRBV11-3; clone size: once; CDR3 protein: CASSLQRTVNTGELFF; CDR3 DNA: TGTGCCAGCAGCTTACAAAGGACAGTTAACACCGGGGAGCTGTTTTTT